This T cell receptor beta chain was found in a study of Graves' ophthalmopathy and Graves' hyperthyroidism. Per germline, CDR1 SGHVS and CDR2 FQNEAQ. The length of the CDR3 is 14 residues. The J segment lost 5 bases and the V segment lost 0 bases, leaving 3 bases of the junction unmatched. Researchers took RNA transcripts and amplified TCR beta CDR3 regions from them. The first round was an RT-PCR with HTBI primers, and the second round was a multiplex PCR. TCRdb analysed the multiplex PCR reads with MiXCR anew, one entry per CDR3 protein. The data hold about 1.1 million distinct CDR3 sequences, with 35% to 40% observed a single time. In its sample, this clonotype was seen many times.

The source material was peripheral blood or thyroid tissue (not recorded which). This receptor was obtained from an adult man with Graves' hyperthyroidism. V is TRBV7-8 and J is TRBJ2-5, with 7 bases that match TRBD1. The chain's CDR3 is CASSLARRGETQYF. CDR3 bases: TGTGCCAGCAGCTTAGCGCGCAGGGGGGAGACCCAGTACTTC.